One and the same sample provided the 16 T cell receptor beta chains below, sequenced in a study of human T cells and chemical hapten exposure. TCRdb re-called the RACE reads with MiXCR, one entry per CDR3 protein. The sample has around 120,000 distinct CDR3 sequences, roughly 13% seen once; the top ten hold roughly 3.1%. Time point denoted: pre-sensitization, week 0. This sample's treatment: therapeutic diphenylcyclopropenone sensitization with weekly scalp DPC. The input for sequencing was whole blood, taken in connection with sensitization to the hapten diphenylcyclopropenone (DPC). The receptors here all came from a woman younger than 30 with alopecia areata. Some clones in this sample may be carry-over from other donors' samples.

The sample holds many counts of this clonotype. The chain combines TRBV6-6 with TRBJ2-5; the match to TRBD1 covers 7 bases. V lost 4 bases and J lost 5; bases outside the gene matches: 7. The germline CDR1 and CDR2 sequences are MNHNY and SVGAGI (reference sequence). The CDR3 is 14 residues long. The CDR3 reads CASSLRGGGETQYF. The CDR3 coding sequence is TGTGCCAGCAGTTTAAGAGGGGGCGGGGAGACCCAGTACTTC.

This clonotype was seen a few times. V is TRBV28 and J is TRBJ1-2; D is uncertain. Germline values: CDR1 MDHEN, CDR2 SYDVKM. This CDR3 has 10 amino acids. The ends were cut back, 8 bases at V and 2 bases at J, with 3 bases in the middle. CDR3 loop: CASGNYGYTF. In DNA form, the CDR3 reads TGTGCCAGCGGCAACTATGGCTACACCTTC.

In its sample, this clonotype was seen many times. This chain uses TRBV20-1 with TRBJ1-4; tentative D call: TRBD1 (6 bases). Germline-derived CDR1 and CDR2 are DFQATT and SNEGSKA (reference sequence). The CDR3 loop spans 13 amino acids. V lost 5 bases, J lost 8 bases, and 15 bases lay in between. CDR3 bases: TGCAGTGCTGCTCCAGGGGCGGGGGAAAAACTGTTTTTT. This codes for CSAAPGAGEKLFF.

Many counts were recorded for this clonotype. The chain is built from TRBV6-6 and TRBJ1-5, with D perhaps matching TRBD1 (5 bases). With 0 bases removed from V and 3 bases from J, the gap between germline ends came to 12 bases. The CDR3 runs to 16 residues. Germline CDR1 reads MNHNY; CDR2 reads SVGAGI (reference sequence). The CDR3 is CASSYSQARLNQPQHF. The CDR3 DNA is TGTGCCAGCAGTTACTCACAGGCCCGGCTCAATCAGCCCCAGCATTTT.

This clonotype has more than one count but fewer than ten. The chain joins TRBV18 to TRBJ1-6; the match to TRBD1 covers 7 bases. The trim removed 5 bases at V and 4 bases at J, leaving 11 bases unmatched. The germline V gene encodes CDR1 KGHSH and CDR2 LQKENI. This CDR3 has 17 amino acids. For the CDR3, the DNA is TGTGCCAGCTCAATCCTACAGGGGAAGGATTATAATTCACCCCTCCACTTT. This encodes CASSILQGKDYNSPLHF.

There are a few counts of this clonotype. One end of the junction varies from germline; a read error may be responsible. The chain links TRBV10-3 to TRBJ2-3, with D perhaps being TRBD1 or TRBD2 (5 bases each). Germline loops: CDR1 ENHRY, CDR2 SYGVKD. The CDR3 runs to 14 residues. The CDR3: CAIREGPSTDTQYF. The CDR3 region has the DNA TGTGCCATCCGTGAGGGGCCAAGCACAGATACGCAGTATTTT.

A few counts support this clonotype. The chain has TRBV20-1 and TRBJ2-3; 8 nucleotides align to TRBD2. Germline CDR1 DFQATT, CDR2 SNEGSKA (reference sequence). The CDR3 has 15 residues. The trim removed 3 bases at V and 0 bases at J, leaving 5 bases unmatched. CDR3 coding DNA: TGCAGTGCTAGGCGAGCGGGGGCAAGCACAGATACGCAGTATTTT. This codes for CSARRAGASTDTQYF.

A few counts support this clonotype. CDR3 protein: CASSPNRGRRLAGAEDTQYF. The CDR3 bases are TGTGCCAGCAGCCCCAACAGGGGACGAAGACTAGCGGGGGCAGAAGATACGCAGTATTTT. This rearrangement joins TRBV12-3 or TRBV12-4 to TRBJ2-3; 12 bases agree with TRBD2. V gave up 6 bases and J gave up 5 bases; unmatched junction bases: 21. The CDR3 consists of 20 residues.

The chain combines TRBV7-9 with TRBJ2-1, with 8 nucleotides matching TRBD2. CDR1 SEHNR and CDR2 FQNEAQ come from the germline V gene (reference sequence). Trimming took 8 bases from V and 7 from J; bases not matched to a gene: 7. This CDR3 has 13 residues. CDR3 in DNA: TGTGCCAGCCTCCCGGGACTAGGTAATGAGCAGTTCTTC. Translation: CASLPGLGNEQFF. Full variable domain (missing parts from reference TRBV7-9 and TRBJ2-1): DTGVSQNPRHKITKRGQNVTFRCDPISEHNRLYWYRQTLGQGPEFLTYFQNEAQLEKSRLLSDRFSAERPKGSFSTLEIQRTEQGDSAMYLCASLPGLGNEQFFGPGTRLTVL.

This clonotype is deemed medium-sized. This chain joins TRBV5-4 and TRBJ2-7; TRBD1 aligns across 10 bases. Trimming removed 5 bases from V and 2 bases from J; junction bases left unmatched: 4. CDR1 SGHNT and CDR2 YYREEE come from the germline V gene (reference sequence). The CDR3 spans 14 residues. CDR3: CASSPGTGAYEQYF. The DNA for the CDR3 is TGTGCCAGCAGTCCCGGGACAGGGGCCTACGAGCAGTACTTC. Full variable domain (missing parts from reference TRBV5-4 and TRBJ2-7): ETGVTQSPTHLIKTRGQQVTLRCSSQSGHNTVSWYQQALGQGPQFIFQYYREEENGRGNFPPRFSGLQFPNYSSELNVNALELDDSALYLCASSPGTGAYEQYFGPGTRLTVT.

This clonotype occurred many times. CDR3 bases: TGTGCCAGCAGTTTTCGGACAGGGAGGGCCCTTGAAGCTTTCTTT. Protein: CASSFRTGRALEAFF. This chain connects TRBV28 to TRBJ1-1, with 8 bases fitting TRBD1. V shed 3 bases and J 7 bases; nucleotides not matched to a gene: 10. CDR3 length: 15 residues. CDR1 is MDHEN, CDR2 SYDVKM, per germline.

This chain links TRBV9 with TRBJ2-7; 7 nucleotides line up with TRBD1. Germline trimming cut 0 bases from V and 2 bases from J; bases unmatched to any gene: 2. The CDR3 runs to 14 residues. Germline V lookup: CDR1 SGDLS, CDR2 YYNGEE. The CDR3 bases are TGTGCCAGCAGCGTAGAGCAGGGGGCCTACGAGCAGTACTTC. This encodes CASSVEQGAYEQYF.

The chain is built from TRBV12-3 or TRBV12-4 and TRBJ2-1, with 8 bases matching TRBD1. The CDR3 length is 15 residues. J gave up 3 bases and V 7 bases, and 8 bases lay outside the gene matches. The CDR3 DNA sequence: TGTGCCAGCATTTTGACAGGGGTGGACTACAATGAGCAGTTCTTC. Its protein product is CASILTGVDYNEQFF.

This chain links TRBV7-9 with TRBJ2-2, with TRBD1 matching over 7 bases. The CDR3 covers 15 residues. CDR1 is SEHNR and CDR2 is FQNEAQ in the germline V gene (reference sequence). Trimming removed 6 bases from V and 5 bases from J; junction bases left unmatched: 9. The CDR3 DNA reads TGTGCCAGCAGGGCCGGGACAGCTTATACCGGGGAGCTGTTTTTT. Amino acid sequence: CASRAGTAYTGELFF.

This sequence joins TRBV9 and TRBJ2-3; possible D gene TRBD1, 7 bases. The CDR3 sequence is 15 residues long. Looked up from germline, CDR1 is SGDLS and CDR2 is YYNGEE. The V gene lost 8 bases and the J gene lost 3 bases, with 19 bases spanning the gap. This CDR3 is CASNRDRAGTDTQYF. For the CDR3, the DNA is TGTGCCAGTAACCGTGACAGGGCGGGAACAGATACGCAGTATTTT.

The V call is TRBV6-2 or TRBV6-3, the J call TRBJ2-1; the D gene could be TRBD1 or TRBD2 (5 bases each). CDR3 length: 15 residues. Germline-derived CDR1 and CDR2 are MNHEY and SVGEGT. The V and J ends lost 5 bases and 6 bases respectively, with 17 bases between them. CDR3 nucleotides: TGTGCCAGCAGTACTGCCCCCGAGGGACCCAATGAGCAGTTCTTC. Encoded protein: CASSTAPEGPNEQFF.